Below, 4 T cell receptor beta chains from the same sample are listed, as sequenced in a study of PD-L1 blockade in urothelial cancer. Clones were sequenced by immunoSEQ multiplex PCR, and TCRdb holds only the in-frame ones, with some missing. The data show more than 45,000 clones, roughly 80% seen once. As for time point: peripheral blood 6 weeks after treatment start. Specimen: PBMCs, collected around atezolizumab (anti-PD-L1) treatment. Receptors originate from a man between 65 and 85 years old with urothelial cancer.

V and J are TRBV19 and TRBJ1-2; 8 bases line up with TRBD1. The CDR3 is 12 amino acids. V lost 8 bases and J lost 5; bases outside the gene matches: 4. Germline lookup yields CDR1 LNHDA and CDR2 SQIVND (reference sequence). CDR3 in amino acids: CASRTGLYGYTF. DNA for the CDR3: TGTGCCAGTCGGACAGGGCTTTATGGCTACACCTTC.

This clone was seen just once. V usage is TRBV5-1 and J usage is TRBJ1-1; D not resolved. Germline CDR1 and CDR2: SGHRS and YFSETQ. This CDR3 comprises 14 residues. The V gene lost 1 base and the J gene lost 6 bases, with 13 bases spanning the gap. CDR3 coding DNA: TGCGCCAGCAGCTTGAGTCGGGTAAACCCTGAAGCTTTCTTT. This gives the protein CASSLSRVNPEAFF.

The chain links TRBV5-1 to TRBJ2-1; D not resolved. V lost 3 bases to trimming and J lost 8 bases, with 15 bases between them. Germline V gives CDR1 SGHRS, CDR2 YFSETQ. This CDR3 comprises 14 residues. The CDR3 DNA sequence: TGCGCCAGCAGCTCTGGTCTGGAGCTTGATGAGCAGTTCTTC. This translates into CASSSGLELDEQFF.

This chain uses TRBV30 with TRBJ1-1; TRBD1 aligns across 8 bases. The CDR3 has 14 amino acids. From germline, CDR1 is GTSNPN and CDR2 SVGIG (reference sequence). Trimming at V came to 0 bases and at J to 5 bases, leaving 5 bases not matched to a gene. CDR3 in amino acids: CAWSVVTGVTEAFF. Here the CDR3 DNA reads TGTGCCTGGAGTGTCGTGACAGGGGTTACTGAAGCTTTCTTT.